Shown below are 32 T cell receptor beta chains from a single sample sequenced in a study of post-analysis software for immune sequencing data (dated by TCRdb to the mid-2010s). Overall results and qualifications from the work: Patients showed significantly higher frequencies than controls for a few TRBV segments, among them TRBV5-6, TRBV5-1 and TRBV20-1.

The library was produced with PCR. The data were produced on an Illumina HiSeq 2500. To reduce PCR and sequencing biases, unique molecular identifiers were built into the TCR beta cDNA libraries. Clones were called with MiXCR by TCRdb after fastp trimmed the public reads at Q25, and only in-frame beta chains were retained. Rows matching on CDR3 protein sequence are summarized as one entry with the most common DNA and genes. In all, the sample holds more than 500,000 distinct CDR3 sequences, and approximately 31% of those were seen once. The ten largest clones add up to 4.5% to 7.5% of the sample. Antigens of these TCRs are unknown. The specimen was blood. These TCRs come from a girl aged 2-17 years with multiple sclerosis.

This clonotype has more than one count but fewer than ten. The V gene is TRBV5-1, the J gene TRBJ2-6, with TRBD1 as a possible D gene (6 bases). The CDR3 is made up of 17 amino acids. Germline CDR1 SGHRS, CDR2 YFSETQ. The V gene lost 1 base and the J gene lost 0 bases, with 11 bases spanning the gap. The CDR3 spells CASSLTGINSGANVLTF. For the CDR3, the DNA is TGCGCCAGCAGCTTGACAGGGATAAACTCTGGGGCCAACGTCCTGACTTTC. The full variable domain, with the rest looked up from reference TRBV5-1 and TRBJ2-6, is KAGVTQTPRYLIKTRGQQVTLSCSPISGHRSVSWYQQTPGQGLQFLFEYFSETQRNKGNFPGRFSGRQFSNSRSEMNVSTLELGDSALYLCASSLTGINSGANVLTFGAGSRLTVL.

This chain connects TRBV21-1 to TRBJ2-7; the D call in the table, TRBD1, was not verified against the DNA. TRBV21-1 counts as a pseudogene. This CDR3 is 18 amino acids long. DNA for the CDR3: TGTGCCAGCAGCGACGAACCCCCCGGGACAAGGAGCTCCTACGAGCAGTACTTC. As protein: CASSDEPPGTRSSYEQYF.

This clonotype was seen a handful of times. CDR3 protein: CASQTSGAEDTQYF. CDR3 coding DNA: TGTGCCAGCCAGACTAGCGGGGCGGAAGATACGCAGTATTTT. V gene TRBV6-5 combines with J gene TRBJ2-3, with TRBD2 matching 11 bases. There are 14 residues in the CDR3. V dropped 8 bases and J dropped 5; count of bases not matched to a gene: 6. Germline CDR1 and CDR2: MNHEY and SVGAGI.

V and J are TRBV5-1 and TRBJ2-1; 10 bases are a match to TRBD2. CDR1 SGHRS and CDR2 YFSETQ come from the germline V gene. The CDR3 sequence is 16 residues long. With V trimmed by 0 bases and J by 6 bases, 6 bases remained unmatched. The CDR3 nucleotides are TGCGCCAGCAGCTTGGAACCAGCGGGGGGGCTCAATGAGCAGTTCTTC. This translates into CASSLEPAGGLNEQFF.

The chain recombines TRBV9 with TRBJ1-3; D gene uncertain. Germline V gives CDR1 SGDLS, CDR2 YYNGEE. Trimming pared 0 bases from V and 6 bases from J, leaving 4 bases between. This CDR3 has 12 amino acids. CDR3 residues: CASSVEKNTIYF. The CDR3 bases are TGTGCCAGCAGCGTAGAGAAAAACACCATATATTTT.

The chain links TRBV20-1 to TRBJ1-5; 7 nucleotides agree with TRBD1. The CDR3 has 15 amino acids. Germline loops: CDR1 DFQATT, CDR2 SNEGSKA (reference sequence). V shed 1 base, J shed 3 bases, and the junction held 6 bases outside the gene matches. The CDR3 DNA reads TGCAGTGCTAGAGTTTCCGGACAGGTCAATCAGCCCCAGCATTTT. It is translated as CSARVSGQVNQPQHF.

This clonotype was recorded only once. The chain uses TRBV6-2 or TRBV6-3 and TRBJ1-1; unclear D gene. Germline CDR1 is MNHEY and CDR2 is SVGEGT. Trimming left V 3 bases short and J 4 bases short, with 9 bases between. The CDR3 loop spans 13 amino acids. The DNA for the CDR3 is TGTGCCAGCAGTTATGGGCGGTTCACTGAAGCTTTCTTT. This encodes CASSYGRFTEAFF.

The V gene is TRBV20-1, the J gene TRBJ2-3, with a weak D call TRBD1 (7 bases). The CDR3 is 13 amino acids. Germline values: CDR1 DFQATT, CDR2 SNEGSKA (reference sequence). The ends were cut back, 4 bases at V and 6 bases at J, with 14 bases in the middle. CDR3 protein: CSAKPGGFDTQYF. As DNA, the CDR3 is TGCAGTGCTAAGCCAGGGGGGTTCGATACGCAGTATTTT.

The chain carries TRBV4-1 and TRBJ1-1; D gene uncertain. Germline values: CDR1 MGHRA, CDR2 YSYEKL. V lost 5 bases and J lost 1, with 14 bases in between. The CDR3 has 15 residues. As DNA, the CDR3 is TGCGCCAGCAGCTTAAAGTGGGCAACGAACACTGAAGCTTTCTTT. Residues: CASSLKWATNTEAFF.

This sequence joins TRBV4-2 and TRBJ2-3, with a possible D match to TRBD2 (6 bases). Trimming took off 0 bases at V and 9 bases at J, with 19 bases between the two ends. CDR1 and CDR2 from the germline V gene are LGHNA and YNFKEQ. This CDR3 contains 16 residues. DNA for the CDR3: TGTGCCAGCAGCCAAGATGGGGACGACCTGGGGAGGACGCAGTATTTT. Residues: CASSQDGDDLGRTQYF.

The V gene is TRBV6-6, the J gene TRBJ1-4, with 11 nucleotides matching TRBD1. Germline V CDR1 and CDR2: MNHNY, SVGAGI (reference sequence). Trimming at V came to 8 bases and at J to 3 bases, leaving 5 bases not matched to a gene. The CDR3 spans 15 residues. The CDR3 bases are TGTGCCAGCGGAAAGGACAGGGGGCCTAATGAAAAACTGTTTTTT. This gives the protein CASGKDRGPNEKLFF.

V is TRBV5-1 and J is TRBJ1-2; 7 bases are a match to TRBD1. J lost 4 bases, V lost 7 bases, and 7 bases had no gene match. The CDR3 sequence is 13 residues long. From germline, CDR1 is SGHRS and CDR2 YFSETQ. The CDR3 DNA reads as TGCGCCAGCCGGATCGACAGGGTCTATGGCTACACCTTC. Its protein is CASRIDRVYGYTF.

The genes are TRBV28 and TRBJ1-2; unclear D gene. Trimming took 3 bases from V and 10 from J, leaving 18 bases between them. This CDR3 comprises 14 residues. Germline assignment: CDR1 MDHEN and CDR2 SYDVKM. CDR3 protein: CASSLLEREGDYTF. In DNA form, the CDR3 reads TGTGCCAGCAGTTTGTTGGAGAGGGAGGGCGACTACACCTTC.

V and J are TRBV7-6 and TRBJ1-1; D is uncertain. Germline CDR1 is SGHVS and CDR2 is FNYEAQ. V shed 6 bases and J shed 0 bases, with 8 bases lying between them. The CDR3 is 13 amino acids. In DNA, the CDR3 is TGTGCCAGCAGATCCTTTGTGAACACTGAAGCTTTCTTT. Protein: CASRSFVNTEAFF. The whole variable domain, remainder taken from reference TRBV7-6 and TRBJ1-1, is GAGVSQSPRYKVTKRGQDVALRCDPISGHVSLYWYRQALGQGPEFLTYFNYEAQQDKSGLPNDRFSAERPEGSISTLTIQRTEQRDSAMYRCASRSFVNTEAFFGQGTRLTVV.

This clonotype came up a few times. This chain joins TRBV29-1 and TRBJ2-7; 9 bases map to TRBD1. This CDR3 comprises 14 residues. J was trimmed by 0 bases and V by 6 bases; bases with no gene match: 6. Germline V CDR1 and CDR2: SQVTM, ANQGSEA. The CDR3 DNA sequence: TGCAGCGTGGCGCTGACAGGGGGCTCCTACGAGCAGTACTTC. This codes for CSVALTGGSYEQYF.

Concerning this clonotype: One end of the junction is discordant with germline, which a read error may explain. The chain couples TRBV12-3 or TRBV12-4 to TRBJ1-2, with a tentative D call TRBD1 (6 bases). The CDR3 runs to 13 residues. CDR3 loop: CACRSAGAHGYTF. CDR3 bases: TGTGCCTGCAGGTCGGCAGGGGCCCATGGCTACACCTTC.

The rearrangement links TRBV6-5 to TRBJ2-7; no clear D gene. Trimming stripped 2 bases from V and 6 bases from J, with 8 bases between. The CDR3 totals 12 residues. The germline CDR1 and CDR2 sequences are MNHEY and SVGAGI. DNA for the CDR3: TGTGCCAGCAGTTACGCGCCCGGCGAGCAGTACTTC. Amino acid sequence: CASSYAPGEQYF.

This rearrangement joins TRBV12-3 or TRBV12-4 to TRBJ2-3; D is uncertain. Trimming removed 5 bases at V and 2 bases at J, with 11 bases between. The CDR3 spans 14 residues. The CDR3 loop is CASSPLVTTDTQYF. The DNA of the CDR3 is TGTGCCAGCAGTCCCCTCGTGACCACAGATACGCAGTATTTT.

The chain is built from TRBV4-1 and TRBJ2-5; D is unresolved. The CDR3 is 12 residues long. V was trimmed by 5 bases and J by 4 bases, leaving 8 bases between them. The germline CDR1 and CDR2 sequences are MGHRA and YSYEKL. The CDR3 nucleotides read TGCGCCAGCAGCGACGATGGAGAGACCCAGTACTTC. This translates into CASSDDGETQYF.

J is TRBJ2-5 and V is TRBV5-1, with no clear D. The DNA matches TRBJ2-7 better at its end, which makes the J call doubtful. Germline assignment: CDR1 SGHRS and CDR2 YFSETQ. This CDR3 has 13 residues. CDR3 DNA sequence: TGCGCCAGCAGCTTGGCAGGTGGGAACGAGCAGTACTTC. It yields the protein CASSLAGGNEQYF.

The chain carries TRBV29-1 and TRBJ1-6; no clear D. In germline, CDR1 is SQVTM, CDR2 ANQGSEA. V was cut by 4 bases and J by 7 bases, with 17 bases left in between. CDR3 length: 15 residues. The CDR3 sequence: CSVVLLGSENSPLHF. CDR3 DNA: TGCAGCGTTGTTTTACTGGGATCGGAGAATTCACCCCTCCACTTT.

This clonotype was detected many times. The chain has TRBV12-3 or TRBV12-4 and TRBJ1-2; maybe TRBD1 (5 bases). The CDR3 has 15 residues. With 2 bases removed from V and 5 bases from J, the gap between germline ends came to 15 bases. The CDR3 DNA reads as TGTGCCAGCAGTTTACGCGGGACTACGGCATATGGCTACACCTTC. Its protein product is CASSLRGTTAYGYTF.

This clonotype turned up a few times. The chain links TRBV10-2 to TRBJ2-1, with unresolved D. CDR3 length: 12 amino acids. Germline CDR1 reads WSHSY; CDR2 reads SAAADI. V gave up 8 bases and J gave up 4 bases, with 9 bases separating them. The CDR3 DNA follows: TGCGCCAGCGAGAAGACTTACAATGAGCAGTTCTTC. Amino acids: CASEKTYNEQFF.

The J gene is TRBJ1-4, the V gene TRBV29-1; 7 bases agree with TRBD1. The ends lost 7 bases at V and 5 bases at J; junction bases unmatched: 7. This CDR3 has 13 residues. The V gene's germline CDR1 is SQVTM and CDR2 ANQGSEA. In nucleotides, the CDR3 is TGCAGCGGACGACAGGGCTTAAATGAAAAACTGTTTTTT. Protein sequence: CSGRQGLNEKLFF. The full variable domain, rest sourced from reference TRBV29-1 and TRBJ1-4, is SAVISQKPSRDICQRGTSLTIQCQVDSQVTMMFWYRQQPGQSLTLIATANQGSEATYESGFVIDKFPISRPNLTFSTLTVSNMSPEDSSIYLCSGRQGLNEKLFFGSGTQLSVL.

This clonotype was seen more than once but under ten times. The rearrangement links TRBV27 to TRBJ2-5; no clear D. The CDR3 spans 13 residues. CDR1 MNHEY and CDR2 SMNVEV come from the germline V gene (reference sequence). V lost 6 bases and J lost 5, with 13 bases in between. The DNA for the CDR3 is TGTGCCAGCAGCTCCACCCATACTGAGACCCAGTACTTC. This gives the protein CASSSTHTETQYF.

Details on this clonotype: At one of its ends the junction is not consistent with the germline gene, which may arise from a read error. J is TRBJ2-1 and V is TRBV15; 7 bases agree with TRBD1. The V gene's germline CDR1 is LNHNV and CDR2 YYDKDF (reference sequence). There are 15 residues in the CDR3. The CDR3 sequence is CATSFGTEKANKQFF. CDR3 DNA sequence: TGTGCCACCAGCTTTGGGACAGAGAAGGCCAATAAGCAGTTCTTC.

The V and J genes are TRBV6-5 and TRBJ2-5, with 10 positions matching TRBD2. The V and J ends lost 2 bases and 0 bases, in that order; junction bases with no gene match: 3. Germline values: CDR1 MNHEY, CDR2 SVGAGI. The CDR3 contains 16 residues. The CDR3 sequence is CASSYLGLANQETQYF. The DNA for the CDR3 is TGTGCCAGCAGTTACCTGGGACTAGCGAACCAAGAGACCCAGTACTTC.

This clonotype was recorded once. This rearrangement joins TRBV29-1 to TRBJ2-1; D ambiguous. The CDR3 has 12 residues. CDR1 is SQVTM, CDR2 ANQGSEA, per germline. V lost 7 bases and J lost 9, with 16 bases in between. The CDR3 sequence: CSAARLLGEQFF. CDR3 nucleotides: TGCAGCGCCGCCCGCCTTTTAGGTGAGCAGTTCTTC.

Note on this clonotype: At one boundary the junction diverges from the germline segment, which might be a read error. The rearrangement links TRBV7-9 to TRBJ2-7; D is undetermined. The CDR3 totals 11 residues. Germline V gene sequence: CDR1 SEHNR, CDR2 FQNEAQ (reference sequence). CDR3 region: CASSQSYGQYF. Written as DNA, the CDR3 is TGTGCCAGCAGCCAGAGTTACGGGCAGTACTTC.

This clonotype was observed a few times. The J gene is TRBJ2-5, the V gene TRBV4-2; D perhaps matches TRBD2 (6 bases). Germline V gene sequence: CDR1 LGHNA, CDR2 YNFKEQ. Between the trimmed V and J ends, which lost 3 bases and 6 bases, there was a span of 14 bases. This CDR3 has 14 amino acids. The CDR3 coding sequence is TGTGCCAGCAGCCATGGCGGGGAAAGAAAGACCCAGTACTTC. Protein: CASSHGGERKTQYF.

This clonotype was counted a single time. V gene TRBV4-1 combines with J gene TRBJ1-2; D is possibly TRBD1 (5 bases). CDR3 length: 14 residues. Trimming pared 3 bases from V and 4 bases from J, leaving 12 bases between. Germline CDR1 is MGHRA and CDR2 is YSYEKL. The DNA for the CDR3 is TGCGCCAGCAGCCAGCCGGGCAGGGTCTATGGCTACACCTTC. Amino acid sequence: CASSQPGRVYGYTF.

This chain links TRBV5-6 with TRBJ1-2; perhaps TRBD1 as D (5 bases). This CDR3 is built from 15 residues. Trimming took 2 bases from V and 2 from J, leaving 13 bases between them. The germline CDR1 and CDR2 sequences are SGHDT and YYEEEE. The CDR3, as DNA: TGTGCCAGCAGCTTCCGACAAGGGGCAAACTATGGCTACACCTTC. As protein: CASSFRQGANYGYTF.